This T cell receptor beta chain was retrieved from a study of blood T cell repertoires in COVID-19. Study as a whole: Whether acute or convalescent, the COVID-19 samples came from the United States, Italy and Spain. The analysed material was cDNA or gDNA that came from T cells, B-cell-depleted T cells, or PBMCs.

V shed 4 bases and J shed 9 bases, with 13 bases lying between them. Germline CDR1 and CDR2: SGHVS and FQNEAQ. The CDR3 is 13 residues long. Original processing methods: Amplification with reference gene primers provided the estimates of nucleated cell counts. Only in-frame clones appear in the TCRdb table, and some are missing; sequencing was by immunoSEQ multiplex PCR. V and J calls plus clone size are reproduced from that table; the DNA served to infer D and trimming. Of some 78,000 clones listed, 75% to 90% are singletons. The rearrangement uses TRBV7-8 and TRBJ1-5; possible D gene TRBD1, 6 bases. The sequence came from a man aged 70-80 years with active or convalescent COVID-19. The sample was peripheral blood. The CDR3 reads CASSSRQEGPQHF. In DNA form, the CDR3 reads TGTGCCAGCAGCTCCCGACAGGAAGGGCCCCAGCATTTT.